One sample yielded the 21 T cell receptor beta chains listed below, sequenced in a study of CD8+ T cells in alopecia areata. The treatment: oral pan-JAK inhibitor, 5-10 mg twice daily. Extracted from the samples, RNA was reverse transcribed into cDNA to serve as the sequencing template. Assay used: immunoSEQ multiplex PCR; TCRdb lists only in-frame clones, some missing. The table includes about 190,000 clones, under 80% detected once. This specimen was CD4+ T cells sorted from blood, taken around week 50, from a patient treated with tofacitinib. These receptors originate from a human donor with alopecia areata.

This clone appeared a single time. CDR3 sequence: CASSLRSVGNEQFF. The CDR3 DNA reads TGTGCCAGCAGTTTACGCTCAGTTGGCAATGAGCAGTTCTTC. The chain is built from TRBV27 and TRBJ2-1; D remains ambiguous. V gave up 2 bases and J gave up 6 bases, with 11 bases separating them. In germline, CDR1 is MNHEY, CDR2 SMNVEV (reference sequence). The length of the CDR3 is 14 residues.

The table lists this clone with a few counts. The gene calls are TRBV5-6 and TRBJ1-2; D gene ambiguous. Germline assignment: CDR1 SGHDT and CDR2 YYEEEE. With 0 bases removed from V and 5 bases from J, the gap between germline ends came to 11 bases. The CDR3 spans 14 residues. The CDR3 is CASSLEMATYGYTF. In DNA form, the CDR3 reads TGTGCCAGCAGCTTGGAGATGGCTACTTATGGCTACACCTTC.

The chain combines TRBV5-1 with TRBJ2-3; D might be TRBD2 (5 bases). The CDR3 is made up of 14 amino acids. Trimming took off 1 base at V and 4 bases at J, with 10 bases between the two ends. Per the germline V gene, CDR1 is SGHRS and CDR2 is YFSETQ. The CDR3 DNA sequence: TGCGCCAGCAGCTTGTCAACGGGGTCAGATACGCAGTATTTT. This gives the protein CASSLSTGSDTQYF.

The V and J genes are TRBV5-1 and TRBJ2-3; D not certain. The CDR3 runs 16 residues. Germline CDR1 and CDR2: SGHRS and YFSETQ. V was trimmed by 4 bases and J by 0 bases, leaving 15 bases between them. CDR3 protein: CASSPRPGVSTDTQYF. The CDR3 bases are TGCGCCAGCAGCCCGCGACCTGGAGTAAGCACAGATACGCAGTATTTT.

CDR3 in amino acids: CASSSGASGGMKETQYF. In nucleotides, the CDR3 is TGTGCCAGCAGCTCAGGGGCTAGCGGGGGAATGAAAGAGACCCAGTACTTC. V gene TRBV11-2 combines with J gene TRBJ2-5; TRBD2 aligns across 10 bases. V lost 4 bases, J lost 3 bases, and 11 bases stayed unmatched. From germline, CDR1 is SGHAT and CDR2 FQNNGV. This CDR3 has 17 residues.

The genes are TRBV30 and TRBJ1-3; the D is unclear. Trimming removed 1 base at V and 2 bases at J, with 6 bases between. CDR3 length: 13 amino acids. The V gene's germline CDR1 is GTSNPN and CDR2 SVGIG (reference sequence). CDR3 region: CAWSARAGNTIYF. CDR3 DNA sequence: TGTGCCTGGAGTGCGCGTGCTGGAAACACCATATATTTT.

Only one count was recorded for this clone. The rearrangement links TRBV7-6 to TRBJ2-5; 7 positions match TRBD1. The V gene's germline CDR1 is SGHVS and CDR2 FNYEAQ. With 5 bases clipped from V and 2 bases from J, the junction kept 5 bases outside the gene matches. There are 14 residues in the CDR3. The CDR3 DNA is TGTGCCAGCAGCCCGGGACAGCTTCAAGAGACCCAGTACTTC. Its protein product is CASSPGQLQETQYF.

The chain couples TRBV30 to TRBJ1-1; TRBD1 might be the D (5 bases). Trimming removed 2 bases from V and 2 bases from J, with 6 bases in between. The V gene's germline CDR1 is GTSNPN and CDR2 SVGIG (reference sequence). This CDR3 spans 12 amino acids. The CDR3 nucleotides are TGTGCCTGGAGTAGGGACAACACTGAAGCTTTCTTT. It is translated as CAWSRDNTEAFF. The variable domain in full, completed from reference TRBV30 and TRBJ1-1, reads SQTIHQWPATLVQPVGSPLSLECTVEGTSNPNLYWYRQAAGRGLQLLFYSVGIGQISSEVPQNLSASRPQDRQFILSSKKLLLSDSGFYLCAWSRDNTEAFFGQGTRLTVV.

The V call is TRBV7-2, the J call TRBJ2-7, with 7 bases lining up with TRBD1. Trimming at V came to 4 bases and at J to 4 bases, leaving 10 bases not matched to a gene. Germline V gene sequence: CDR1 SGHTA, CDR2 FQGNSA. The CDR3 length is 15 residues. The CDR3 loop reads CASSYHSQGSYEQYF. The CDR3 bases are TGTGCCAGCAGCTATCATTCACAGGGGAGTTACGAGCAGTACTTC.

This clone turned up a few times. This chain joins TRBV7-2 and TRBJ2-1; 9 positions agree with TRBD2. The CDR3 is 16 residues long. CDR1 and CDR2 (germline): SGHTA, FQGNSA. The V segment lost 6 bases and the J segment 3 bases; nucleotides outside the gene matches: 9. The CDR3 sequence is CASSLHTSGFYNEQFF. The CDR3 DNA reads TGTGCCAGCAGTCTCCATACTAGCGGGTTCTACAATGAGCAGTTCTTC. The full variable domain, in which reference TRBV7-2 and TRBJ2-1 provide the parts outside the CDR3, is GAGVSQSPSNKVTEKGKDVELRCDPISGHTALYWYRQSLGQGLEFLIYFQGNSAPDKSGLPSDRFSAERTGGSVSTLTIQRTQQEDSAVYLCASSLHTSGFYNEQFFGPGTRLTVL.

A word on this clone: At one of its ends the junction is not consistent with the germline gene, which may arise from a read error. The CDR3 loop is CAGRRAASYGYTF. For the CDR3, the DNA is TGTGCCGGGAGGAGGGCGGCGAGCTATGGCTACACCTTC. The V call is TRBV30, the J call TRBJ1-2; D is uncertain. In germline, CDR1 is GTSNPN, CDR2 SVGIG (reference sequence). The CDR3 is 13 amino acids. Full variable domain (missing parts from reference TRBV30 and TRBJ1-2): SQTIHQWPATLVQPVGSPLSLECTVEGTSNPNLYWYRQAAGRGLQLLFYSVGIGQISSEVPQNLSASRPQDRQFILSSKKLLLSDSGFYLCAGRRAASYGYTFGSGTRLTVV.

The chain recombines TRBV7-9 with TRBJ1-5, with D possibly matching TRBD1 (6 bases). The germline gives CDR1 SEHNR, CDR2 FQNEAQ (reference sequence). V dropped 5 bases and J dropped 1 base, with 12 bases sitting between them. CDR3 length: 15 amino acids. The CDR3 region is CASSPDRGSNQPQHF. CDR3 sequence (DNA): TGTGCCAGCAGCCCGGACAGAGGGAGCAATCAGCCCCAGCATTTT.

The chain couples TRBV28 to TRBJ2-3, with 9 bases lining up with TRBD2. J lost 2 bases, V lost 6 bases, and 3 bases had no gene match. Germline V lookup: CDR1 MDHEN, CDR2 SYDVKM. The CDR3 has 14 residues. CDR3 nucleotide sequence: TGTGCCAGCAGCAGCGGGGGGCCCACAGATACGCAGTATTTT. Residues: CASSSGGPTDTQYF.

The chain joins TRBV7-2 to TRBJ1-1; D ambiguous. Trimming shortened V by 2 bases and J by 8 bases, and 12 bases separated the two germline ends. Looked up from germline, CDR1 is SGHTA and CDR2 is FQGNSA. The CDR3 runs 13 residues. The CDR3 region is CASSLSWGGEAFF. CDR3 DNA: TGTGCCAGCAGCTTATCCTGGGGAGGAGAAGCTTTCTTT.

CDR3 region: CSVEDPTKTYEQYF. Here the CDR3 DNA reads TGCAGCGTTGAAGATCCCACAAAGACCTACGAGCAGTACTTC. The chain has TRBV29-1 and TRBJ2-7; D call uncertain. The CDR3 has 14 amino acids. V was clipped by 0 bases and J by 2 bases, with 11 bases between them. Germline V CDR1 and CDR2: SQVTM, ANQGSEA.

This chain links TRBV4-3 with TRBJ2-4, with D maybe TRBD1 (6 bases). The germline V gene has CDR1 LGHNA and CDR2 YSLEER. Trimming removed 2 bases at V and 1 base at J, with 12 bases between. The CDR3 contains 16 residues. The DNA for the CDR3 is TGCGCCAGCAGCCAATCCCGGGACAACGCCAAAAACATTCAGTACTTC. Protein product: CASSQSRDNAKNIQYF.

This clone was observed a few times. The rearrangement uses TRBV10-3 and TRBJ2-7; 10 bases align to TRBD1. Germline trimming cut 5 bases from V and 2 bases from J; bases unmatched to any gene: 3. Germline CDR1 is ENHRY and CDR2 is SYGVKD. The CDR3 is 14 residues long. The CDR3 protein is CAISKGTGAYEQYF. CDR3 coding DNA: TGTGCCATCAGTAAGGGGACAGGGGCCTACGAGCAGTACTTC.

This clone showed up just a few times. The chain joins TRBV29-1 to TRBJ2-4; 10 nucleotides match TRBD2. The V and J ends lost 6 bases and 6 bases, in that order; junction bases with no gene match: 5. The CDR3 is 13 residues long. Germline V gene sequence: CDR1 SQVTM, CDR2 ANQGSEA. CDR3: CSVSGGAGNIQYF. CDR3 bases: TGCAGCGTGAGCGGGGGGGCCGGAAACATTCAGTACTTC.

The chain combines TRBV4-1 with TRBJ1-2, with D perhaps TRBD1 (6 bases). The CDR3 totals 14 residues. Trimming stripped 1 base from V and 5 bases from J, with 11 bases between. Germline V gene lookup returns CDR1 MGHRA and CDR2 YSYEKL. CDR3 in amino acids: CASSQGGGPYGYTF. The CDR3 DNA is TGCGCCAGCAGCCAAGGAGGGGGACCATATGGCTACACCTTC.

This chain joins TRBV25-1 and TRBJ1-2, with D perhaps TRBD1 (5 bases). Per germline, CDR1 MGHDK and CDR2 SYGVNS. The germline V and J ends were trimmed by 1 base and 8 bases, with 20 bases remaining between them. CDR3 length: 16 amino acids. The CDR3 here is CASSESTVGGRSGYTF. The CDR3 nucleotides are TGTGCCAGCAGTGAATCCACCGTTGGGGGGAGGTCCGGCTACACCTTC.

This chain connects TRBV5-1 to TRBJ1-2; no definite D call. The CDR3 spans 14 residues. The germline V gene encodes CDR1 SGHRS and CDR2 YFSETQ. With 1 base removed from V and 8 bases from J, the gap between germline ends came to 15 bases. For the CDR3, the DNA is TGCGCCAGCAGCTTGATTGACCGGGTAAAAGGCTACACCTTC. This translates into CASSLIDRVKGYTF.